This TCR beta chain was sequenced in a study of T cells after yellow fever vaccination. Study overall: The fractions with low cell numbers were processed using SMART-Seq v4 Ultra Low Input. Findings of the study overall: One caveat is that FACS-sorted repertoires could contain abundant clonotypes contaminating from the bulk population. Reappearance after the booster was seen for most primary-vaccination clones, at roughly 96% CD4 and around 90% CD8.

This clonotype was seen more than once but under ten times. Its specificity is not known. Germline-derived CDR1 and CDR2 are GTSNPN and SVGIG (reference sequence). Trimming removed 5 bases at V and 8 bases at J, with 13 bases between. The CDR3 runs 12 residues. They built TCR cDNA with 5'RACE template switching, a step that put in a universal primer site and UMIs. TCRdb re-called the 5' RACE reads with MiXCR, one entry per CDR3 protein. The table lists about 210,000 distinct CDR3 sequences, approximately 3% of them singletons. The rearrangement joins TRBV30 to TRBJ2-1; no definite D call. The specimen comprised CD4+ T cells sorted from PBMCs, sampled 10 days after the yellow fever booster vaccination. This sequence originates from a man aged 18 to 29 who received the YFV17D yellow fever vaccine. The CDR3 DNA sequence: TGTGCCTGGTCCGCCCAAGGTCATGAGCAGTTCTTC. It specifies CAWSAQGHEQFF.